This T cell receptor (beta chain) was documented in a study of shared clonotypes between healthy human individuals. Naive CD8 cells were CD45RO-negative, positively selected for CCR7, excluding terminally differentiated effector memory CD45RA+ cells. The CDR3 has 14 amino acids. V gave up 3 bases and J gave up 7 bases; unmatched junction bases: 2. Germline V gene lookup returns CDR1 MNHEY and CDR2 SMNVEV (reference sequence). Broader study findings: Despite large depth, rarefaction showed incomplete sorted-subset sequencing.

How the authors handled the data: ImmunoSEQ only sent back junction sequences with no quality scores, so filtering was done differently. The table came from immunoSEQ multiplex PCR; TCRdb's copy has only in-frame clones and leaves some out. The V and J calls and clone size come from that table; D and trimming were worked out from the DNA. The repertoire has roughly 2 million clones, over 85% of them found once; the top ten carry roughly 1.1%. Comment on this clone: The antigen is unknown.

The chain couples TRBV27 to TRBJ2-1; TRBD2 matches at 11 bases. The TCR was taken from a young man in good health. Sample: naive CD8+ T cells sorted from blood. The CDR3 sequence: CASSFSGGANEQFF. Here the CDR3 DNA reads TGTGCCAGCAGTTTTAGCGGGGGGGCTAATGAGCAGTTCTTC.